This is a list of T cell receptor beta chains from one sample in a study of graft-versus-host responses after intestinal transplantation. TCRdb's copy holds only in-frame clones and misses some; the assay was immunoSEQ multiplex PCR. The sample holds more than 85,000 clones, 93% seen once. These receptors' antigens are unknown. The sequencing here drew on unstimulated CD8+ T cells sorted from spleen or lymph node cells, taken before intestinal transplant. The source is a human donor who received an intestinal transplant. CDR3s include the opening cysteine and the closing phenylalanine or tryptophan. The order of the fields is J gene, D gene, clone size, V gene, CDR3 DNA, CDR3 protein. The D gene is left open where the match is weak. A clone size is listed for some rows: how often the clone was seen (once, few, many), or a class if it is expanded.

TRBJ2-7	.	once	TRBV10-1	TGCGCCAGCAGTGATCAAATTTGGGACGAGCAGTACTTC	CASSDQIWDEQYF
TRBJ2-1	.	.	TRBV19	TGTGCCAGTAGTGTTGACCCGTACAATGAGCAGTTCTTC	CASSVDPYNEQFF
TRBJ1-1	.	.	TRBV14	TGTGCCAGCAGCCATCGGACGGTTGTAATGAACACTGAAGCTTTCTTT	CASSHRTVVMNTEAFF
TRBJ1-1	.	.	TRBV6-1	TGTGCCAGCCGACCGACAGGCCTGAACACTGAAGCTTTCTTT	CASRPTGLNTEAFF
TRBJ2-7	.	.	TRBV18	TGTGCCAGCTCACCAGACACCCTCAGCTACGAGCAGTACTTC	CASSPDTLSYEQYF
TRBJ1-5	.	.	TRBV27	TGTGCCAGCAGTTTCTTCTCCCCAGGGGCTAGCAATCAGCCCCAGCATTTT	CASSFFSPGASNQPQHF
TRBJ2-5	.	.	TRBV13	TGTGCCAGCAGCACCCTCGAGGAGGGGACACGTAACTTC	CASSTLEEGTRNF
TRBJ2-3	TRBD2	.	TRBV28	TGTGCCAGCAGTTCACCCCGGGAGGGCGGCGGAGATACGCAGTATTTT	CASSSPREGGGDTQYF
TRBJ1-2	.	.	TRBV27	TGTGCCAGCAGTTTATCGTCGGGGTGGCTCTTTGGCTACACCTTC	CASSLSSGWLFGYTF
TRBJ2-7	TRBD1	.	TRBV7-9	TGTGCCAGCAGCCACGGGACAGGGGACGAGCAGTACTTC	CASSHGTGDEQYF
TRBJ1-1	.	.	TRBV19	TGTGCCAGTAGTACGGGTCCTGAAGCTTTCTTT	CASSTGPEAFF
TRBJ2-7	TRBD2	.	TRBV19	TGTGCCAGTAGTATTACAGCGGGAGTAGCCTACGAGCAGTACTTC	CASSITAGVAYEQYF
TRBJ2-5	.	.	TRBV27	TGTGCCAGCAGACCCCTAGGGGGGAGGTCTCGAGAGACCCAGTACTTC	CASRPLGGRSRETQYF
TRBJ1-4	.	.	TRBV30	TGTGCCTGGTTTGAAGTGGCCTTTAATGAAAAACTGTTTTTT	CAWFEVAFNEKLFF
TRBJ2-1	.	once	TRBV25-1	TGTGCCAGCAGTTCGGTCTCCTACAATGAGCAGTTCTTC	CASSSVSYNEQFF
TRBJ1-2	.	.	TRBV4-1	TGCGCCAGCAGCCAGTATCGGAAGTCACGGGGTGCCGGCTACACCTTC	CASSQYRKSRGAGYTF
TRBJ2-5	.	.	TRBV20-1	TGCAGTGCTAGGACCCAAGAGACCCAGTACTTC	CSARTQETQYF
TRBJ2-7	TRBD1	once	TRBV19	TGTGCCAGTAGTCTAACAGGGGTCTACGAGCAGTACTTC	CASSLTGVYEQYF
TRBJ2-7	TRBD2	.	TRBV4-1	TGCGCCAGCAGCCAAGAGAACAGCGGGATCTCCTACGAGCAGTACTTC	CASSQENSGISYEQYF
TRBJ2-3	TRBD2	.	TRBV9	TGTGCCAGCAGCGTGGGCGGGAGTTTCACAGATACGCAGTATTTT	CASSVGGSFTDTQYF
TRBJ1-2	TRBD1	once	TRBV4-1	TGCGCCAGCAGCCAAGCCGACAGGGCACACTCGAACTATGGCTACACCTTC	CASSQADRAHSNYGYTF
TRBJ2-6	TRBD1	.	TRBV14	TGTGCCAGCAGCCAATTATTACGGGACAGGGCTCCTGGGGCCAACGTCCTGACTTTC	CASSQLLRDRAPGANVLTF
TRBJ1-1	.	.	TRBV5-4	TGTGCCAGCAGCCTAGACAGCATGCCCATCGGGAACACTGAAGCTTTCTTT	CASSLDSMPIGNTEAFF
TRBJ1-1	TRBD1	.	TRBV7-3	TGTGCCAGCAGCTCCCGGACAGGTCCGATGAACACTGAAGCTTTCTTT	CASSSRTGPMNTEAFF
TRBJ2-1	.	.	TRBV27	TGTGCCAGCAGTTTTAGGGGAAACGAGCAGTTCTTC	CASSFRGNEQFF
TRBJ2-4	TRBD1	.	TRBV27	TGTGCCAGCAGTTTCGGACAGGGGGCCAAAAACATTCAGTACTTC	CASSFGQGAKNIQYF
TRBJ2-1	TRBD2	.	TRBV9	TGTGCCAGCAGCGCCGGGGCTAGCGGGAGGAATGAGCAGTTCTTC	CASSAGASGRNEQFF
TRBJ2-6	TRBD2	.	TRBV2	TGTGCCAGCTTGACTAGCGGGAGAAACGGGGCCAACGTCCTGACTTTC	CASLTSGRNGANVLTF
TRBJ1-1	.	.	TRBV7-6	TGTGCCAGCAGCTTAGAAGCAGGTATGAACACTGAAGCTTTCTTT	CASSLEAGMNTEAFF
TRBJ2-7	TRBD1	.	TRBV9	TGTGCCAGCAGCTCTCAGACAGGGCCAAACTACGAGCAGTACTTC	CASSSQTGPNYEQYF
TRBJ1-2	.	.	TRBV19	TGTGCCACCAAAGAAACAGGTTTTATAGGGGACTATGGCTACACCTTC	CATKETGFIGDYGYTF
TRBJ2-7	TRBD2	.	TRBV9	TGTGCCAGCAGCGTAGGCGGGAGTGGGTACGAGCAGTACTTC	CASSVGGSGYEQYF
TRBJ2-1	TRBD2	once	TRBV5-1	TGCGCCAGCAGCACAAGCGGGGGGAACAATGAGCAGTTCTTC	CASSTSGGNNEQFF
TRBJ2-5	.	.	TRBV15	TGTGCCACCAGCAGATATATAGCGGCCCAAGAGACCCAGTACTTC	CATSRYIAAQETQYF
TRBJ2-1	.	.	TRBV23-1	TGCGCCAGCAGTCACGTTGACAGCTACAATGAGCAGTTCTTC	CASSHVDSYNEQFF
TRBJ2-7	.	.	TRBV6-1	TGTGCCAGCAGTGAATATCTCGGTAGTAGTTACGAGCAGTACTTC	CASSEYLGSSYEQYF
TRBJ2-7	TRBD2	.	TRBV7-9	TGTGCCAGCAGCACTAGCGGGAGGTCCCACGAGCAGTACTTC	CASSTSGRSHEQYF
TRBJ2-7	TRBD1	.	TRBV27	TGTGCCAGTAGGGGACAGGGTGGGATGAGGGAGCAGTACTTC	CASRGQGGMREQYF
TRBJ2-1	.	.	TRBV4-2	TGTGCCAGCAGCCAAGATATCCCCTATTCCTACAATGAGCAGTTCTTC	CASSQDIPYSYNEQFF
TRBJ2-3	.	.	TRBV15	TGTGCCACCAGCAGAGATATCGGCACAGATACGCAGTATTTT	CATSRDIGTDTQYF
TRBJ1-2	.	.	TRBV9	TGTGCCAGCAGCGTAGTGGAAACCTATGGCTACACCTTC	CASSVVETYGYTF
TRBJ2-5	TRBD1	.	TRBV9	TGTGCCAGCAGCGTGGGAGGGACAGGGGAAGAGACCCAGTACTTC	CASSVGGTGEETQYF
TRBJ2-1	.	.	TRBV6-5	TGTGCCAGCAGTTTGGGGGCATACAATGAGCAGTTCTTC	CASSLGAYNEQFF
TRBJ2-5	TRBD1	once	TRBV13	TGTGCCAGCAGTGGGACAGGGGAAGAGACCCAGTACTTC	CASSGTGEETQYF
TRBJ1-1	.	.	TRBV28	TGTGCCAGCACTGGACACCGGACAGCGAACACTGAAGCTTTCTTT	CASTGHRTANTEAFF
TRBJ2-1	.	.	TRBV30	TGTGCCTGGGGGTACTCGTACAATGAGCAGTTCTTC	CAWGYSYNEQFF
TRBJ2-7	TRBD2	.	TRBV9	TGTGCCAGCAGCTCGCGGGGGAGCTCCTACGAGCAGTACTTC	CASSSRGSSYEQYF
TRBJ1-4	.	.	TRBV9	TGTGCCAGCAGCGTAGGGGCGGGGGGGAAGCTGTTTTTT	CASSVGAGGKLFF
TRBJ2-7	.	.	TRBV27	TGTGCCAGCTCCTCCAGCTCCTACGAGCAGTACTTC	CASSSSSYEQYF
TRBJ1-2	.	.	TRBV7-9	TGTGCCAGCAGCTTCCCCCTTGGCTACACCTTC	CASSFPLGYTF
TRBJ2-1	TRBD2	.	TRBV7-3	TGTGCCAGCAGCTTAAGTCTAGCGGGTTCCTACAATGAGCAGTTCTTC	CASSLSLAGSYNEQFF
TRBJ2-1	.	.	TRBV10-1	TGCGCCAGCAGTGAGGGGGTTTCCAATGAGCAGTTCTTC	CASSEGVSNEQFF
TRBJ1-1	.	.	TRBV11-1	TGTGCCAGCAGCTTGAACAGGGATATGAACACTGAAGCTTTCTTT	CASSLNRDMNTEAFF
TRBJ2-3	.	.	TRBV21-1	TGTGCCAGCAGCAAAGGCGGGACAGAGCCCACAGATACGCAGTATTTT	CASSKGGTEPTDTQYF